This TCR beta chain comes out of a study of blood T cell repertoires in COVID-19. Study information: Spain, Italy and the United States supplied samples that represented acute and convalescent COVID-19. Sources were T cells, B-cell-depleted T cells, or PBMCs; the material itself was cDNA or gDNA.

Data came from immunoSEQ multiplex PCR; TCRdb stores just in-frame clones and leaves some out. This sample has a few hundred thousand clones, with around 87% found just once. The V segment lost 5 bases and the J segment 7 bases; nucleotides outside the gene matches: 7. The CDR3 spans 14 residues. Germline CDR1 is MDHEN and CDR2 is SYDVKM. The specimen was peripheral blood. This TCR derives from a woman aged 50 to 60 who had recovered from COVID-19. The genes are TRBV28 and TRBJ1-4, with 7 bases lining up with TRBD1. CDR3 bases: TGTGCCAGCAGTCGCCTTACAGGGGTTGAAAAACTGTTTTTT. Its protein product is CASSRLTGVEKLFF.